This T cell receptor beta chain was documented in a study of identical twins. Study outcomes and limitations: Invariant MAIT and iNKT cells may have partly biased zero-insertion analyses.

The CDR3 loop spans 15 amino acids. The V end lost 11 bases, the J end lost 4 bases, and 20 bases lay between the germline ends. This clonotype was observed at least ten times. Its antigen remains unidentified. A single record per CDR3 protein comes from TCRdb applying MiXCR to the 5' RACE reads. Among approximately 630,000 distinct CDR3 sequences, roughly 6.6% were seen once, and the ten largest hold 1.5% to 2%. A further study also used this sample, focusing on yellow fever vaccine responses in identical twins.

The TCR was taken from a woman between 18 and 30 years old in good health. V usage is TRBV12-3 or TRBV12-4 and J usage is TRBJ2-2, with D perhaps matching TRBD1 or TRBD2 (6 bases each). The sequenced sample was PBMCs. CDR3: CASAPGAPSTGELFF. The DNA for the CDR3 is TGTGCCTCCGCTCCGGGGGCCCCTTCCACCGGGGAGCTGTTTTTT.